The 9 T cell receptor beta chains given below trace back to one sample, sequenced in a study of blood T cell repertoires in COVID-19. The protocol was immunoSEQ multiplex PCR, while the TCRdb copy is restricted to in-frame clones and leaves out a portion. The sample records 150,000 to 180,000 clones, around 90% being singletons. The specimen was peripheral blood. These receptors were collected from a man aged 45-65 years with acute or convalescent COVID-19.

V is TRBV4-1 and J is TRBJ1-6; D remains ambiguous. V lost 1 base and J lost 0, with 10 bases in between. Germline CDR1 and CDR2: MGHRA and YSYEKL. CDR3 length: 17 residues. CDR3 nucleotide sequence: TGCGCCAGCAGCCAAGGAGGCAGTCTCTCCTATAATTCACCCCTCCACTTT. It specifies CASSQGGSLSYNSPLHF.

In its sample, this clone was seen a few times. V is TRBV7-9 and J is TRBJ2-2; D is possibly TRBD2 (6 bases). Trimming removed 11 bases from V and 3 bases from J, with 16 bases in between. Germline CDR1 SEHNR, CDR2 FQNEAQ (reference sequence). The CDR3 contains 14 residues. The CDR3 nucleotides read TGTGCCCTGGAGGGCCAGGGAGACACCGGGGAGCTGTTTTTT. This translates into CALEGQGDTGELFF.

This chain uses TRBV7-7 with TRBJ2-7; D may be TRBD1 (5 bases). Trimming left V 0 bases short and J 2 bases short, with 11 bases between. The germline V gene has CDR1 SSHAT and CDR2 FNYEAQ (reference sequence). The CDR3 consists of 15 residues. The CDR3 DNA follows: TGTGCCAGCAGCTTAGCGCAGGGCCCCACCTACGAGCAGTACTTC. As protein: CASSLAQGPTYEQYF.

The rearrangement links TRBV7-6 to TRBJ1-4, with 9 positions matching TRBD1. CDR3 length equals 14 residues. Germline CDR1 and CDR2: SGHVS and FNYEAQ. The trim removed 6 bases at V and 7 bases at J, leaving 6 bases unmatched. This CDR3 is CASSQGTGPEKLFF. CDR3 coding DNA: TGTGCCAGCAGTCAGGGGACAGGGCCTGAAAAACTGTTTTTT.

CDR3 residues: CASSIHRGVTNEKLFF. The DNA for the CDR3 is TGTGCCAGCAGCATACATCGGGGGGTAACTAATGAAAAACTGTTTTTT. The chain carries TRBV7-2 and TRBJ1-4; possibly TRBD1 for D (5 bases). CDR1 is SGHTA and CDR2 is FQGNSA in the germline V gene. Trimming took 5 bases from V and 1 from J, leaving 14 bases between them. The CDR3 has 16 amino acids.

V usage is TRBV18 and J usage is TRBJ1-4, with TRBD1 matching over 7 bases. The V gene end was trimmed by 4 bases and the J gene end by 6 bases; junction bases not matched to a gene: 2. Germline CDR1 and CDR2: KGHSH and LQKENI. The CDR3 sequence is 13 residues long. The CDR3: CASSRDRDEKLFF. The CDR3 DNA reads TGTGCCAGCTCACGTGACAGGGATGAAAAACTGTTTTTT.

The V call is TRBV10-3, the J call TRBJ1-2; no reliable D call. Per the germline V gene, CDR1 is ENHRY and CDR2 is SYGVKD. Trimming took 0 bases from V and 4 from J, leaving 12 bases between them. CDR3 length: 15 amino acids. Written as DNA, the CDR3 is TGTGCCATCAGTGAGTCACAGAATGCGCCCTATGGCTACACCTTC. Translation gives CAISESQNAPYGYTF.

The chain carries TRBV7-8 and TRBJ1-5; possible D gene TRBD1, 5 bases. Per the germline V gene, CDR1 is SGHVS and CDR2 is FQNEAQ. Trimming removed 5 bases at V and 3 bases at J, with 17 bases between. There are 16 residues in the CDR3. In nucleotides, the CDR3 is TGTGCCAGCAGCCCCTCACCAGGGATTATCAATCAGCCCCAGCATTTT. It specifies CASSPSPGIINQPQHF.

J is TRBJ1-2 and V is TRBV27, with D possibly TRBD1 on 6 matching bases. The CDR3 length is 15 residues. The germline V gene has CDR1 MNHEY and CDR2 SMNVEV (reference sequence). The ends were cut back, 6 bases at V and 3 bases at J, with 17 bases in the middle. The CDR3 spells CASSKTGSLYYGYTF. The CDR3 DNA reads TGTGCCAGCAGCAAAACAGGGTCTCTCTACTATGGCTACACCTTC.